This TCR beta chain was retrieved from a study of spatial heterogeneity in lung cancer. This clonotype was observed a few times. Time point meaning: blood at routine non-recurrence follow-up after resection. V was trimmed by 3 bases and J by 8 bases, leaving 14 bases between them. This CDR3 comprises 14 residues. Germline values: CDR1 MNHNS, CDR2 SASEGT. TCRdb used MiXCR to reprocess the 5' RACE reads, holding one entry per CDR3 protein. The data contain around 100,000 distinct CDR3 sequences, 10% to 12% of them singletons. Specimen: PBMCs, collected at follow-up. The source is a female donor with early-stage non-small cell lung cancer. The J gene is TRBJ2-1, the V gene TRBV6-1, with a weak D call TRBD2 (5 bases). This CDR3 reads CASSDGRPGYEQFF. In nucleotides, the CDR3 is TGTGCCAGCAGTGACGGCAGGCCGGGGTATGAGCAGTTCTTC.